This is a list of T cell receptor beta chains from one sample in a study of blood T cell repertoires in COVID-19. Sequencing used immunoSEQ multiplex PCR; TCRdb keeps in-frame clones, though not all of them. This sample has 88,000 or so clones; roughly 77% occur once, and the top ten carry approximately 25%. Material: peripheral blood. Every receptor here comes from a human donor in a cohort sampled during active COVID-19. The conserved cysteine and the conserved F or W are not part of the CDR3 here. A D gene is named only where the DNA matches it firmly.

D	V	J	CDR3
TRBD1	TRBV5-1	TRBJ2-3	ASSLDRGIDTQY
.	TRBV5-4	TRBJ1-2	ASSLSQAESYGYT
.	TRBV5-6	TRBJ2-2	ASSLGYPTGELF
.	TRBV9	TRBJ2-2	ASSVRGREAGELF
TRBD2	TRBV5-4	TRBJ2-1	ASSSQLAGLDNEQF
TRBD1	TRBV19	TRBJ1-1	ASSIEDRLGTEAF
.	TRBV30	TRBJ1-1	AWSVSGGKKAF
.	TRBV5-1	TRBJ2-7	ASSLDQGLDGAEQY
.	TRBV5-8	TRBJ2-5	ASSRQLEMTQY
TRBD2	TRBV11-1	TRBJ2-1	ASSRRRDYPHNEQF
.	TRBV6-5	TRBJ1-1	ASSSPWGGASTEAF
.	TRBV7-8	TRBJ2-4	ASSLAGWGDIQY
TRBD1	TRBV18	TRBJ2-2	ASSPSGTGVSGELF
TRBD1	TRBV5-1	TRBJ2-5	ASSTRDRQETQY
.	TRBV6-4	TRBJ2-3	ASRSQGFGTDTQY
TRBD2	TRBV11-2	TRBJ2-2	ASSRGGRDTGELF
TRBD1	TRBV5-1	TRBJ2-3	ASSYGQGPDTQY
.	TRBV4-3	TRBJ2-1	ASSQGTATYNEQF
.	TRBV10-3	TRBJ1-2	AITRDTNYGYT
.	TRBV5-8	TRBJ1-3	ASSLRRNSGNTIY
TRBD2	TRBV9	TRBJ2-1	ASSVTTSGLYNEQF
.	TRBV27	TRBJ1-2	ASRPRRGNNYGYT
.	TRBV6-5	TRBJ1-1	ASSNQNQAF
TRBD1	TRBV2	TRBJ2-7	ASSAQGVVYEQY
.	TRBV7-9	TRBJ2-3	ASSPLGSGITDTQY
TRBD2	TRBV6-1	TRBJ2-2	ASSEQAGEGWELF
.	TRBV6-5	TRBJ1-4	ASSYQDGGTEKLF
.	TRBV7-7	TRBJ2-3	ASSRSESTDTQY
.	TRBV19	TRBJ1-5	ASSIESYSNQPQH
TRBD1	TRBV29-1	TRBJ2-5	SVEDPKTGPPETQY
TRBD2	TRBV14	TRBJ2-7	ASSQTGTSGRQY
TRBD2	TRBV2	TRBJ2-7	ASNPTLAGSVSYEQY
.	TRBV7-9	TRBJ1-3	ASSLVSGNTIY